This entry describes one TCR beta chain. The PCR had 60 Vbeta and 13 Jbeta primers. Produced via immunoSEQ multiplex PCR; TCRdb's table is partial and in-frame only. The data contain about 97,000 clones, 55% to 80% of them singletons. The data were taken from a study of cytomegalovirus exposure and HLA in healthy donors. From germline, CDR1 is MGHRA and CDR2 YSYEKL. V was shortened by 0 bases and J by 4 bases, with 12 bases between the two germline ends. The CDR3 is 15 residues long. The sample consisted of PBMCs. J is TRBJ1-2 and V is TRBV4-1; perhaps TRBD1 as D (6 bases). This TCR was sampled from a human donor in good health. CDR3 in DNA: TGCGCCAGCAGCCAAGATTCAACAGGGCTCTATGGCTACACCTTC. Its translation: CASSQDSTGLYGYTF.